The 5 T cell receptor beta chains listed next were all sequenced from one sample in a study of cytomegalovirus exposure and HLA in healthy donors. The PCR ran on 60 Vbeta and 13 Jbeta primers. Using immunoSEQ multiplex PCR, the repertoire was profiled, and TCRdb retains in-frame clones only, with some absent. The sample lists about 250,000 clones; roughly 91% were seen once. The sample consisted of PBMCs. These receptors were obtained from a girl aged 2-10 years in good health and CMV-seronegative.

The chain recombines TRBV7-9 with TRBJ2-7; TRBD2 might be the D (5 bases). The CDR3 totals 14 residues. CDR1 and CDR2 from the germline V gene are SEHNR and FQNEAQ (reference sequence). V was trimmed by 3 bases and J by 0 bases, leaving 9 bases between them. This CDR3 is CASSLRESSYEQYF. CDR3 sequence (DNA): TGTGCCAGCAGCTTGAGGGAAAGCTCCTACGAGCAGTACTTC.

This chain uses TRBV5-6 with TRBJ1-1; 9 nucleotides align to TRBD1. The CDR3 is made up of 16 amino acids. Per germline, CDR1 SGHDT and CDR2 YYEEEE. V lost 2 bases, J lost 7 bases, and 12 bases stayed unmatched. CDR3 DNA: TGTGCCAGCAGCTTTGGCCGGGACAGGGTAGGGATTGAAGCTTTCTTT. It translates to CASSFGRDRVGIEAFF.

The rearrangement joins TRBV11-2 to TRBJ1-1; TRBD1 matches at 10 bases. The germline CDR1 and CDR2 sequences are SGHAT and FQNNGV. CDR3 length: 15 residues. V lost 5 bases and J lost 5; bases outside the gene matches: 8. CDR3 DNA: TGTGCCAGCAGCCCACGACAGGGGGCAAGAACTGAAGCTTTCTTT. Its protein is CASSPRQGARTEAFF.

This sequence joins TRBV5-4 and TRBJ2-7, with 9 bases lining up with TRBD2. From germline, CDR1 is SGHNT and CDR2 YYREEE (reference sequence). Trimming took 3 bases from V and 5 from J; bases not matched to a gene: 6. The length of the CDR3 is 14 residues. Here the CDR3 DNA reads TGTGCCAGCAGCTCGGGACTAGCTGAAAACGAGCAGTACTTC. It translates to CASSSGLAENEQYF.

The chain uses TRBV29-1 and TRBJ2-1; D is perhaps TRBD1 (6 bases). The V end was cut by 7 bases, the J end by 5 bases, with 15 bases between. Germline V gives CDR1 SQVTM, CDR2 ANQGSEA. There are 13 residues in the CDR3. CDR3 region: CSGTGLLDNEQFF. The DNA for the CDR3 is TGCAGCGGTACAGGGTTGTTGGACAATGAGCAGTTCTTC.